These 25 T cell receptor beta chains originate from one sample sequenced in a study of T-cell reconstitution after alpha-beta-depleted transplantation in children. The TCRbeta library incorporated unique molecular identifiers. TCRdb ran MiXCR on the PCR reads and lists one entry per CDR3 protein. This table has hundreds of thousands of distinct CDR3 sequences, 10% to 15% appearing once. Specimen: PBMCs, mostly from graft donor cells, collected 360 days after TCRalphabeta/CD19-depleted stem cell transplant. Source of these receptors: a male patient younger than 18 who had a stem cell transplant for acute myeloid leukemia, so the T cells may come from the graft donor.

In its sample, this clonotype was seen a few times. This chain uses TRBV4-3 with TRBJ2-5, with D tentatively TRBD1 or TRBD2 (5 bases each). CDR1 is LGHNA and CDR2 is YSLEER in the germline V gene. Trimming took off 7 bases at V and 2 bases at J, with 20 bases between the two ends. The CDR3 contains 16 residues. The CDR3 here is CASKKRDRDPQETQYF. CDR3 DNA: TGCGCCAGCAAAAAGAGAGATAGGGACCCACAAGAGACCCAGTACTTC.

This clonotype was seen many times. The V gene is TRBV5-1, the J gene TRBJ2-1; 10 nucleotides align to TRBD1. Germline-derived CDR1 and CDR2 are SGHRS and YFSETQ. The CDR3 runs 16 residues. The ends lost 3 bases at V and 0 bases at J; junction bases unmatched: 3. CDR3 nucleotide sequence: TGCGCCAGCAGCTGGACAGGGGGGAGCTCCTACAATGAGCAGTTCTTC. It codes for CASSWTGGSSYNEQFF.

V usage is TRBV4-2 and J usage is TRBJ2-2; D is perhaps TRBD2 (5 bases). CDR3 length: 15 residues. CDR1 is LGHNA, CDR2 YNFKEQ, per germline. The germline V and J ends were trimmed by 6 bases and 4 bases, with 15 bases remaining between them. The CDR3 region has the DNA TGTGCCAGCAGGAGAGGGCAGGCTGGCACCGGGGAGCTGTTTTTT. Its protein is CASRRGQAGTGELFF.

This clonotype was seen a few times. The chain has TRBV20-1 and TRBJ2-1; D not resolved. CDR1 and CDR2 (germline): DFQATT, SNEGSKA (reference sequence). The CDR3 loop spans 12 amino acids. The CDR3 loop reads CRCPGPYNEQFF. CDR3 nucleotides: TGCAGGTGCCCCGGCCCCTACAATGAGCAGTTCTTC.

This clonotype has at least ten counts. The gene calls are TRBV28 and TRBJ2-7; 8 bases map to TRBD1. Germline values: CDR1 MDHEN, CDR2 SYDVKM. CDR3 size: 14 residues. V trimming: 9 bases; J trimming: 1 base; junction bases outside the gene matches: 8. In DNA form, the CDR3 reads TGTGCCAGTTTTGAAGGGACAGGATCCTACGAGCAGTACTTC. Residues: CASFEGTGSYEQYF.

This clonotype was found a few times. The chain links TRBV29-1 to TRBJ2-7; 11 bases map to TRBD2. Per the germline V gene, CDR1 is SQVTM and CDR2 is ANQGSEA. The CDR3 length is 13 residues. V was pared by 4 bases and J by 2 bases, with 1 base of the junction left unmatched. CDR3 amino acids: CSVVAGGTYEQYF. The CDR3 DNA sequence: TGCAGCGTTGTAGCGGGAGGGACCTACGAGCAGTACTTC.

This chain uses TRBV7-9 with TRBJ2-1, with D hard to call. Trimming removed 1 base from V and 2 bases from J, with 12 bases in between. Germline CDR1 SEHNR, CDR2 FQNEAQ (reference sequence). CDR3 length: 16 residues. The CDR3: CASSLDLPLPYNEQFF. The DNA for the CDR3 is TGTGCCAGCAGCTTAGATTTGCCACTGCCCTACAATGAGCAGTTCTTC.

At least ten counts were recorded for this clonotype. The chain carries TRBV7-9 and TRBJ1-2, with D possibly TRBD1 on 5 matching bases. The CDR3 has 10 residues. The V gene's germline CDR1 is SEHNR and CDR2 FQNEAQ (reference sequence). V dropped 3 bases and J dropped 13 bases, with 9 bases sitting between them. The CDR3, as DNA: TGTGCCAGCAGCTTGGGGCTGGGCACCTTC. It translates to CASSLGLGTF.

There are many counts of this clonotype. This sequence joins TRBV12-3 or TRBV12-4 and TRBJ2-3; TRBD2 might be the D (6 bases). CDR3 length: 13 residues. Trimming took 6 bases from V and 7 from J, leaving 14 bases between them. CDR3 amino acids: CASSPTSMHTQYF. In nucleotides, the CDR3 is TGTGCCAGCAGCCCTACTAGCATGCATACGCAGTATTTT.

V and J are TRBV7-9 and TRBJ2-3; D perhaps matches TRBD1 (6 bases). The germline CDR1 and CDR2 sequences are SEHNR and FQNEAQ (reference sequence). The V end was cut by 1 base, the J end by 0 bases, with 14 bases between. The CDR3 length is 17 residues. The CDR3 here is CASSLVPDRPSTDTQYF. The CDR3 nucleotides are TGTGCCAGCAGCTTAGTGCCCGACAGGCCTAGCACAGATACGCAGTATTTT.

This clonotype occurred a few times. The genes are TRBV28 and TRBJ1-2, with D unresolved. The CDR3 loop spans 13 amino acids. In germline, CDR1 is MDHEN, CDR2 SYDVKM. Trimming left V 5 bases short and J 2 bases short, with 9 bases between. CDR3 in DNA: TGTGCCAGCAGTCAAACAAAGAACTATGGCTACACCTTC. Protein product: CASSQTKNYGYTF.

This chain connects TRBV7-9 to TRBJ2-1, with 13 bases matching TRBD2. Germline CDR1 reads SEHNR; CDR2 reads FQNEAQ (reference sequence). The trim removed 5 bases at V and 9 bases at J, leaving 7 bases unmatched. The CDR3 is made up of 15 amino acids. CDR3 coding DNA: TGTGCCAGCAGCAACGGACTAGCGGGAGAAAGTGAGCAGTTCTTC. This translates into CASSNGLAGESEQFF.

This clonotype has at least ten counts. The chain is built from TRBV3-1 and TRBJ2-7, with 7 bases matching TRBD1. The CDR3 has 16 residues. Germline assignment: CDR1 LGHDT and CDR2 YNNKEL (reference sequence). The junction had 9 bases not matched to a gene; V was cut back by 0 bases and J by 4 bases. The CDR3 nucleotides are TGTGCCAGCAGCCAAGATAGGGAGACAGGGCGGTACGAGCAGTACTTC. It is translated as CASSQDRETGRYEQYF.

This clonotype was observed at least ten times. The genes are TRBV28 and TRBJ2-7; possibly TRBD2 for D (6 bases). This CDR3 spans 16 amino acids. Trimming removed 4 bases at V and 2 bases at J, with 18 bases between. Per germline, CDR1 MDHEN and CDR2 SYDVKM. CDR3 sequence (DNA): TGTGCCAGCAGTTCACCTCTGGGCGGGACCCCCTACGAGCAGTACTTC. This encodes CASSSPLGGTPYEQYF.

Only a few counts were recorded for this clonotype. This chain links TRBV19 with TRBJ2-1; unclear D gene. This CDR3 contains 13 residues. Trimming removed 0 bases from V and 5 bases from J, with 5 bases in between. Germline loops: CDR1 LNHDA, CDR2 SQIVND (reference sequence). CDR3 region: CASSIDQHNEQFF. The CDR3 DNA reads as TGTGCCAGTAGTATAGACCAACACAATGAGCAGTTCTTC.

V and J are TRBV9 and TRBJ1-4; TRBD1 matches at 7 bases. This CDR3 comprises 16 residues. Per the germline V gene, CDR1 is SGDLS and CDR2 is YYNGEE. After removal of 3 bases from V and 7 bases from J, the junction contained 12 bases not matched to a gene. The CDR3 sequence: CASSAAPGQRGEKLFF. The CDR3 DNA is TGTGCCAGCAGCGCAGCACCGGGACAGCGAGGTGAAAAACTGTTTTTT.

The CDR3 coding sequence is TGCAGTGCTAGAAGGGACAGGCGGGCAGATACGCAGTATTTT. The encoded protein is CSARRDRRADTQYF. The rearrangement links TRBV20-1 to TRBJ2-3; 8 positions agree with TRBD1. Trimming removed 2 bases from V and 4 bases from J; junction bases left unmatched: 5. There are 14 residues in the CDR3. In germline, CDR1 is DFQATT, CDR2 SNEGSKA (reference sequence).

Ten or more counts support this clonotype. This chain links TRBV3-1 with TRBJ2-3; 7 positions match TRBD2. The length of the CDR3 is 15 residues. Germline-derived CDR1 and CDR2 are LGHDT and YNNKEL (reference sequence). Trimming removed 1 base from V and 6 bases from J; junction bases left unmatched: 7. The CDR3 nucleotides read TGTGCCAGCAGCCAAGGCGGGAGCCCTTCTGATACGCAGTATTTT. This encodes CASSQGGSPSDTQYF.

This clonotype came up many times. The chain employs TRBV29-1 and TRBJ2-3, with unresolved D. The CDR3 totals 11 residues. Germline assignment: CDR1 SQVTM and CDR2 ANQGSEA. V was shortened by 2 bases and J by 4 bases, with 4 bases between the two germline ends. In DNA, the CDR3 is TGCAGCGTTGAACGACCAGATACGCAGTATTTT. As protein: CSVERPDTQYF.

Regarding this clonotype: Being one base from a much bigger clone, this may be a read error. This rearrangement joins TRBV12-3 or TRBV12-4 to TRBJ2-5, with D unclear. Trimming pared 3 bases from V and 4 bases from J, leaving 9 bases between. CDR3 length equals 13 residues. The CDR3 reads CASSLWRGETQYF. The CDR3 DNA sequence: TGTGCCAGCAGTTTGTGGCGAGGAGAGACCCAGTACTTC.

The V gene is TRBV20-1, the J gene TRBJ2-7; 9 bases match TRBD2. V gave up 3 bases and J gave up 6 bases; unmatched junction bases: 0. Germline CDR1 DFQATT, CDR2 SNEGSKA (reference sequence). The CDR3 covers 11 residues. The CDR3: CSARGLAEQYF. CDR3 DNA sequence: TGCAGTGCTAGGGGACTAGCCGAGCAGTACTTC.

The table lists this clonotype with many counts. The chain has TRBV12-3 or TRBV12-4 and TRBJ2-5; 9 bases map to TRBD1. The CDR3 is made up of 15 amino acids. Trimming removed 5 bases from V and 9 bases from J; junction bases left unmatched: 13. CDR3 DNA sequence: TGTGCCAGCAGTCCCCAGGGACAGGGTTTGATGGCCCAGTACTTC. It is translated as CASSPQGQGLMAQYF.

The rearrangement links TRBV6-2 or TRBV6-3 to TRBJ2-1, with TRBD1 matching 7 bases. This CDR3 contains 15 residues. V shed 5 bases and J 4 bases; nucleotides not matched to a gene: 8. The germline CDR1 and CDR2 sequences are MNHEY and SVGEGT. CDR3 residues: CASSRRDSHYNEQFF. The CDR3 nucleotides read TGTGCCAGCAGTCGCCGGGACAGCCATTACAATGAGCAGTTCTTC.

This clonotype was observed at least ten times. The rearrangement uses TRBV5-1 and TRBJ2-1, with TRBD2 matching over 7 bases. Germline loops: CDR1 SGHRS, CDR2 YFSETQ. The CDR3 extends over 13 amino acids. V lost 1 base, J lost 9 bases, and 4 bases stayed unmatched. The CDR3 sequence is CASSLSPGGEQFF. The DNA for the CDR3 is TGCGCCAGCAGCTTGTCTCCGGGAGGTGAGCAGTTCTTC.

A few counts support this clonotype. For the CDR3, the DNA is TGTGCCAGCAGCCCCCCTGCCCCCCGCAATGAGCAGTTCTTC. It specifies CASSPPAPRNEQFF. This chain uses TRBV11-3 with TRBJ2-1; D call uncertain. V lost 5 bases to trimming and J lost 6 bases, with 14 bases between them. From germline, CDR1 is SGHNT and CDR2 YENEEA. The CDR3 totals 14 residues.